These 30 T cell receptor beta chains originate from one sample sequenced in a study of beta chain features in type 1 diabetes. The isolated RNA, all of it, was reverse transcribed, so expressed TCRB transcripts were what got sequenced. The repertoire was sequenced with immunoSEQ multiplex PCR; TCRdb's copy has only in-frame clones and lacks some. The profile shows about 470,000 clones, 30% of them singletons. The sequenced material came from naive CD4+ T cells from blood. These receptor sequences come from a young man in good health.

This clone turned up a few times. The V call is TRBV7-8, the J call TRBJ1-4; no firm D call. The CDR3 has 12 residues. The V end lost 3 bases, the J end lost 7 bases, and 6 bases lay between the germline ends. The germline gives CDR1 SGHVS, CDR2 FQNEAQ. The CDR3 region has the DNA TGTGCCAGCAGCTTCCGGGGTGAAAAACTGTTTTTT. It specifies CASSFRGEKLFF.

The chain has TRBV25-1 and TRBJ2-7; 7 nucleotides agree with TRBD1. The CDR3 runs to 15 residues. Germline trimming cut 3 bases from V and 2 bases from J; bases unmatched to any gene: 7. CDR1 and CDR2 (germline): MGHDK, SYGVNS. The CDR3 DNA reads TGTGCCAGCAGTGAGCCACAGGGGCCCACCTACGAGCAGTACTTC. Translating it yields CASSEPQGPTYEQYF.

The V call is TRBV30, the J call TRBJ2-3; perhaps TRBD1 as D (7 bases). CDR1 and CDR2 from the germline V gene are GTSNPN and SVGIG (reference sequence). V was pared by 5 bases and J by 7 bases, with 19 bases between. The CDR3 sequence is 14 residues long. This CDR3 reads CAWELRGEWNTQYF. The CDR3 coding sequence is TGTGCCTGGGAACTCAGGGGGGAGTGGAATACGCAGTATTTT.

This clone was observed a handful of times. V gene TRBV7-9 combines with J gene TRBJ2-1, with TRBD2 matching over 11 bases. The CDR3 covers 14 residues. In germline, CDR1 is SEHNR, CDR2 FQNEAQ (reference sequence). V was pared by 6 bases and J by 7 bases, with 5 bases of the junction left unmatched. CDR3 protein: CASSTSGSYNEQFF. The DNA for the CDR3 is TGTGCCAGCAGTACTAGCGGGAGCTATAATGAGCAGTTCTTC.

This clone has more than one count but fewer than ten. The rearrangement uses TRBV19 and TRBJ2-1, with 7 bases fitting TRBD2. The CDR3 consists of 15 residues. Germline CDR1 and CDR2: LNHDA and SQIVND (reference sequence). Trimming at V came to 8 bases and at J to 0 bases, leaving 7 bases not matched to a gene. This chain's CDR3 is CASSGLPSSYNEQFF. CDR3 sequence (DNA): TGTGCCAGTTCGGGACTACCTAGCTCCTACAATGAGCAGTTCTTC.

This clone turned up a few times. V and J are TRBV7-2 and TRBJ2-2; no clear D. Trimming removed 1 base at V and 6 bases at J, with 6 bases between. This CDR3 is built from 13 residues. Per the germline V gene, CDR1 is SGHTA and CDR2 is FQGNSA. The CDR3 bases are TGTGCCAGCAGCTTAGTCTTACCCGGGGAGCTGTTTTTT. Amino acids: CASSLVLPGELFF.

The chain recombines TRBV5-1 with TRBJ2-5; D gene ambiguous. CDR1 and CDR2 (germline): SGHRS, YFSETQ. This CDR3 contains 11 residues. The ends were cut back, 7 bases at V and 0 bases at J, with 4 bases in the middle. CDR3 residues: CASYYQETQYF. CDR3 bases: TGCGCCAGCTACTACCAAGAGACCCAGTACTTC. Supplemented by reference TRBV5-1 and TRBJ2-5, the full variable domain reads KAGVTQTPRYLIKTRGQQVTLSCSPISGHRSVSWYQQTPGQGLQFLFEYFSETQRNKGNFPGRFSGRQFSNSRSEMNVSTLELGDSALYLCASYYQETQYFGPGTRLLVL.

The V and J genes are TRBV7-9 and TRBJ2-1; TRBD2 is a possible D gene (6 bases). Germline-derived CDR1 and CDR2 are SEHNR and FQNEAQ (reference sequence). This CDR3 has 14 amino acids. The V gene lost 8 bases and the J gene lost 2 bases, with 13 bases spanning the gap. The CDR3 loop is CASVWGVTYNEQFF. The CDR3 nucleotides are TGTGCCAGCGTATGGGGGGTAACCTACAATGAGCAGTTCTTC. The full variable domain, with the rest looked up from reference TRBV7-9 and TRBJ2-1, is DTGVSQNPRHKITKRGQNVTFRCDPISEHNRLYWYRQTLGQGPEFLTYFQNEAQLEKSRLLSDRFSAERPKGSFSTLEIQRTEQGDSAMYLCASVWGVTYNEQFFGPGTRLTVL.

The J gene is TRBJ2-5, the V gene TRBV6-6; D call uncertain. There are 16 residues in the CDR3. Germline CDR1 and CDR2: MNHNY and SVGAGI (reference sequence). Trimming pared 3 bases from V and 2 bases from J, leaving 16 bases between. The CDR3 loop reads CASSYGNPEWQETQYF. Written as DNA, the CDR3 is TGTGCCAGCAGTTATGGGAATCCCGAGTGGCAAGAGACCCAGTACTTC.

The chain employs TRBV5-1 and TRBJ1-2, with a tentative D call TRBD1 (5 bases). CDR1 is SGHRS and CDR2 is YFSETQ in the germline V gene. Trimming removed 4 bases at V and 0 bases at J, with 13 bases between. The CDR3 runs to 15 residues. The CDR3 sequence: CASSPGTAANYGYTF. CDR3 coding DNA: TGCGCCAGCAGCCCCGGGACGGCAGCTAACTATGGCTACACCTTC.

This clone showed up just a few times. This rearrangement joins TRBV30 to TRBJ2-1, with no clear D. The CDR3 loop spans 14 amino acids. Germline CDR1 reads GTSNPN; CDR2 reads SVGIG (reference sequence). V was trimmed by 4 bases and J by 1 base, leaving 11 bases between them. CDR3 region: CAWTARRSYNEQFF. CDR3 coding DNA: TGTGCCTGGACCGCCCGTCGATCCTACAATGAGCAGTTCTTC.

The chain is built from TRBV29-1 and TRBJ2-1; D not certain. The CDR3 covers 11 residues. The V end was cut by 6 bases, the J end by 8 bases, with 11 bases between. Per the germline V gene, CDR1 is SQVTM and CDR2 is ANQGSEA. CDR3: CSVVVGYEQFF. As DNA, the CDR3 is TGCAGCGTCGTGGTTGGGTATGAGCAGTTCTTC.

The CDR3 sequence: CASSQRNEQFF. DNA of the CDR3: TGTGCCAGCAGTCAGAGAAATGAGCAGTTCTTC. The chain links TRBV6-6 to TRBJ2-1, with D uncertain. From germline, CDR1 is MNHNY and CDR2 SVGAGI (reference sequence). V dropped 5 bases and J dropped 7 bases, with 6 bases sitting between them. This CDR3 is 11 amino acids long.

The chain carries TRBV28 and TRBJ2-2; 9 bases are a match to TRBD2. The CDR3 totals 17 residues. From germline, CDR1 is MDHEN and CDR2 SYDVKM. The trim removed 1 base at V and 5 bases at J, leaving 8 bases unmatched. CDR3 loop: CASSLLGTSSRTGELFF. The DNA for the CDR3 is TGTGCCAGCAGTTTATTGGGGACTAGCTCGAGGACCGGGGAGCTGTTTTTT.

This clone showed up just a few times. The CDR3 coding sequence is TGTGCCAGTACTCAGGGGTCTGGGGCCAACGTCCTGACTTTC. Amino acids: CASTQGSGANVLTF. The chain carries TRBV19 and TRBJ2-6, with a tentative D call TRBD1 (6 bases). V gave up 7 bases and J gave up 1 base, with 8 bases separating them. The CDR3 contains 14 residues. The germline V gene has CDR1 LNHDA and CDR2 SQIVND (reference sequence).

V usage is TRBV7-2 and J usage is TRBJ1-2; possibly TRBD1 for D (5 bases). Between the trimmed V and J ends, which lost 5 bases and 10 bases, there was a span of 14 bases. This CDR3 spans 12 amino acids. Germline-derived CDR1 and CDR2 are SGHTA and FQGNSA. The DNA for the CDR3 is TGTGCCAGCAGCGTTGCAGGGCTGGCCTACACCTTC. Translated: CASSVAGLAYTF. The full variable domain, rest sourced from reference TRBV7-2 and TRBJ1-2, is GAGVSQSPSNKVTEKGKDVELRCDPISGHTALYWYRQSLGQGLEFLIYFQGNSAPDKSGLPSDRFSAERTGGSVSTLTIQRTQQEDSAVYLCASSVAGLAYTFGSGTRLTVV.

This clone showed up just a few times. The sample contains more than one DNA sequence encoding this CDR3. This rearrangement joins TRBV9 to TRBJ2-7; tentatively, D is TRBD2 (6 bases). Germline CDR1 is SGDLS and CDR2 is YYNGEE. The CDR3 covers 14 residues. Trimming cost V 0 bases and J 0 bases, with 7 bases left between them. CDR3 in DNA: TGTGCCAGCAGCGTAGACGGGAGCTCCTACGAGCAGTACTTC. This codes for CASSVDGSSYEQYF.

The V and J genes are TRBV29-1 and TRBJ1-2, with a tentative D call TRBD1 (5 bases). The V end was cut by 1 base, the J end by 4 bases, with 10 bases between. The CDR3 consists of 13 residues. The V gene's germline CDR1 is SQVTM and CDR2 ANQGSEA. The DNA for the CDR3 is TGCAGCGTTGAAGCCCAGGGTGGCTATGGCTACACCTTC. Encoded protein: CSVEAQGGYGYTF.

This rearrangement joins TRBV29-1 to TRBJ1-1; 10 nucleotides align to TRBD1. The V gene end was trimmed by 6 bases and the J gene end by 1 base; junction bases not matched to a gene: 11. CDR3 length equals 16 residues. Germline CDR1 reads SQVTM; CDR2 reads ANQGSEA. The CDR3 loop reads CSVHGTGAIPNTEAFF. The DNA of the CDR3 is TGCAGCGTCCACGGGACAGGGGCAATCCCGAACACTGAAGCTTTCTTT.

Turning to this clone: This CDR3 is also generated by other DNA sequences in the sample. This chain links TRBV27 with TRBJ2-6; D may be TRBD1 (5 bases). The CDR3 totals 13 residues. V was cut by 9 bases and J by 1 base, with 7 bases left in between. CDR1 and CDR2 from the germline V gene are MNHEY and SMNVEV (reference sequence). CDR3 loop: CASRQSGANVLTF. Written as DNA, the CDR3 is TGTGCCAGTAGACAGTCTGGGGCCAACGTCCTGACTTTC.

The sample holds a few counts of this clone. The V gene is TRBV5-1, the J gene TRBJ1-3; D is uncertain. Germline V gives CDR1 SGHRS, CDR2 YFSETQ. V lost 4 bases, J lost 0 bases, and 8 bases lay in between. The CDR3 is 14 residues long. The CDR3 nucleotides are TGCGCCAGCAGCCCAACAGTCTCTGGAAACACCATATATTTT. It specifies CASSPTVSGNTIYF. Variable domain in full (rest from reference TRBV5-1 and TRBJ1-3): KAGVTQTPRYLIKTRGQQVTLSCSPISGHRSVSWYQQTPGQGLQFLFEYFSETQRNKGNFPGRFSGRQFSNSRSEMNVSTLELGDSALYLCASSPTVSGNTIYFGEGSWLTVV.

This chain links TRBV4-2 with TRBJ2-7, with D tentatively TRBD1 (6 bases). CDR1 is LGHNA and CDR2 is YNFKEQ in the germline V gene. Trimming removed 2 bases at V and 2 bases at J, with 13 bases between. This CDR3 region has 15 residues. CDR3 in amino acids: CASSQQGHATYEQYF. CDR3 DNA: TGTGCCAGCAGCCAACAGGGACACGCAACCTACGAGCAGTACTTC.

This clone was counted only a few times. Here the CDR3 reads CASRNFQGIMGEQFF. Here the CDR3 DNA reads TGTGCCAGTCGGAACTTTCAGGGGATAATGGGTGAGCAGTTCTTC. The J gene is TRBJ2-1, the V gene TRBV19; tentative D call: TRBD1 (6 bases). Per the germline V gene, CDR1 is LNHDA and CDR2 is SQIVND (reference sequence). V dropped 8 bases and J dropped 9 bases, with 23 bases sitting between them. The CDR3 is 15 residues long.

This clone was counted only a few times. J is TRBJ2-5 and V is TRBV25-1, with D perhaps assigned TRBD1 or TRBD2 (6 bases each). Germline V gene lookup returns CDR1 MGHDK and CDR2 SYGVNS. V was cut by 3 bases and J by 2 bases, with 13 bases left in between. The CDR3 sequence is 15 residues long. The DNA for the CDR3 is TGTGCCAGCAGTGAGGCGGGACATCTACAAGAGACCCAGTACTTC. Translated: CASSEAGHLQETQYF. Using reference TRBV25-1 and TRBJ2-5 for the parts outside the CDR3, the full variable domain is EADIYQTPRYLVIGTGKKITLECSQTMGHDKMYWYQQDPGMELHLIHYSYGVNSTEKGDLSSESTVSRIRTEHFPLTLESARPSHTSQYLCASSEAGHLQETQYFGPGTRLLVL.

This chain joins TRBV25-1 and TRBJ2-5; D gene unclear. This CDR3 has 18 amino acids. Germline loops: CDR1 MGHDK, CDR2 SYGVNS. V lost 1 base to trimming and J lost 3 bases, with 21 bases between them. CDR3 coding DNA: TGTGCCAGCAGTGAATGGGCTGGCTTCTCAGGTTACAAAGAGACCCAGTACTTC. Translated: CASSEWAGFSGYKETQYF.

V usage is TRBV4-1 and J usage is TRBJ2-7, with 8 bases lining up with TRBD2. Germline V gene lookup returns CDR1 MGHRA and CDR2 YSYEKL. There are 16 residues in the CDR3. With V trimmed by 2 bases and J by 0 bases, 6 bases remained unmatched. The DNA for the CDR3 is TGCGCCAGCAGCCAACAACTAGCGGACAGCTCCTACGAGCAGTACTTC. Translated: CASSQQLADSSYEQYF.

The rearrangement links TRBV28 to TRBJ2-2, with 8 bases that match TRBD2. Per the germline V gene, CDR1 is MDHEN and CDR2 is SYDVKM. The CDR3 length is 13 residues. V was pared by 2 bases and J by 15 bases, with 8 bases of the junction left unmatched. In DNA form, the CDR3 reads TGTGCCAGCAGTTTAGAGAGGACTAGCCGGGTGTTTTTT. This encodes CASSLERTSRVFF.

In this sample, this clone turned up a few times. This chain joins TRBV10-3 and TRBJ2-1; D is tentatively TRBD1 or TRBD2 (5 bases each). The CDR3 length is 14 residues. Germline V gene lookup returns CDR1 ENHRY and CDR2 SYGVKD. Between the trimmed V and J ends, which lost 10 bases and 7 bases, there was a span of 20 bases. CDR3 DNA: TGTGCCAAGGCCCCGGGGCCCCGGATAAATGAGCAGTTCTTC. As protein: CAKAPGPRINEQFF.

The chain combines TRBV15 with TRBJ2-2, with 8 nucleotides matching TRBD2. V shed 1 base and J 7 bases; nucleotides not matched to a gene: 11. The length of the CDR3 is 17 residues. In germline, CDR1 is LNHNV, CDR2 YYDKDF (reference sequence). Here the CDR3 DNA reads TGTGCCACCAGCAGAGGGGCTAGCGGGTCATATGTCGGGGAGCTGTTTTTT. It codes for CATSRGASGSYVGELFF.

Worth noting for this clone: The CDR3 does not end in the conserved phenylalanine or tryptophan, so this is likely a read error. The CDR3 bases are TGCAGCGTAAAAACTAGCGGGAGCACAGATACGCAGTATCTT. Protein product: CSVKTSGSTDTQYL. V gene TRBV29-1 combines with J gene TRBJ2-3, with 9 bases identical to TRBD2. With V trimmed by 6 bases and J by 0 bases, 4 bases remained unmatched. The CDR3 runs to 14 residues. Per the germline V gene, CDR1 is SQVTM and CDR2 is ANQGSEA.